Listed here are 32 T cell receptor beta chains from one sample, sequenced in a study of control samples from healthy donors and cancer patients. Sequencing was performed with immunoSEQ multiplex PCR; in TCRdb, only in-frame clones are kept and a portion is missing. The sample carries about 130,000 clones, 85% to 95% recorded once. Sequencing was done on a sample of PBMCs. The source of these receptors is a man older than 75 with head and neck cancer.

The gene calls are TRBV5-1 and TRBJ1-1; D remains ambiguous. Looked up from germline, CDR1 is SGHRS and CDR2 is YFSETQ. The V end lost 4 bases, the J end lost 8 bases, and 18 bases lay between the germline ends. This CDR3 region has 14 residues. In DNA, the CDR3 is TGCGCCAGCAGCCTGGGCCCAACAAACCCCGAAGCTTTCTTT. It specifies CASSLGPTNPEAFF.

The chain links TRBV12-5 to TRBJ2-2, with D maybe TRBD1 (6 bases). The CDR3 totals 13 residues. The ends were cut back, 4 bases at V and 6 bases at J, with 9 bases in the middle. CDR1 is LGHNT, CDR2 FRNRAP, per germline. CDR3 sequence reads: CASGSPGAGELFF. DNA for the CDR3: TGTGCTAGTGGTTCCCCAGGGGCCGGGGAGCTGTTTTTT.

The chain is built from TRBV5-1 and TRBJ1-2, with no clear D. The germline gives CDR1 SGHRS, CDR2 YFSETQ. V lost 4 bases and J 4 bases, leaving 11 bases between the germline ends. The CDR3 extends over 13 amino acids. The DNA of the CDR3 is TGCGCCAGCAGCCTGGACGGCCCCTATGGCTACACCTTC. Translating it yields CASSLDGPYGYTF.

This chain uses TRBV5-1 with TRBJ2-3, with 14 positions matching TRBD2. This CDR3 is built from 18 residues. Germline V lookup: CDR1 SGHRS, CDR2 YFSETQ. The trim removed 2 bases at V and 0 bases at J, leaving 5 bases unmatched. In nucleotides, the CDR3 is TGCGCCAGCAGCTTATGGACTAGCGGGGGGTATAGCACAGATACGCAGTATTTT. Protein product: CASSLWTSGGYSTDTQYF.

J is TRBJ2-1 and V is TRBV7-6; the match to TRBD2 covers 9 bases. J was trimmed by 3 bases and V by 5 bases; bases with no gene match: 11. The CDR3 covers 17 residues. From germline, CDR1 is SGHVS and CDR2 FNYEAQ. CDR3 residues: CASSPRGLALGYNEQFF. DNA for the CDR3: TGTGCCAGCAGCCCCAGGGGACTAGCTCTGGGCTACAATGAGCAGTTCTTC.

The chain has TRBV10-3 and TRBJ1-3, with no clear D. The CDR3 spans 15 residues. Germline CDR1 ENHRY, CDR2 SYGVKD. V dropped 6 bases and J dropped 3 bases, with 15 bases sitting between them. The CDR3 reads CAIRSGSISGNTIYF. CDR3 DNA: TGTGCCATCAGGTCGGGGAGCATAAGTGGAAACACCATATATTTT.

V gene TRBV7-8 combines with J gene TRBJ2-1; TRBD2 aligns across 8 bases. Germline CDR1 is SGHVS and CDR2 is FQNEAQ. CDR3 size: 17 residues. Trimming cost V 0 bases and J 0 bases; bases outside gene matches: 4. The CDR3 nucleotides read TGTGCCAGCAGCTTAGCTCGGGGGGGGAGCTCCTACAATGAGCAGTTCTTC. The encoded protein is CASSLARGGSSYNEQFF. Supplemented by reference TRBV7-8 and TRBJ2-1, the full variable domain reads GAGVSQSPRYKVAKRGQDVALRCDPISGHVSLFWYQQALGQGPEFLTYFQNEAQLDKSGLPSDRFFAERPEGSVSTLKIQRTQQEDSAVYLCASSLARGGSSYNEQFFGPGTRLTVL.

The genes are TRBV27 and TRBJ1-1; D uncertain. The CDR3 extends over 13 amino acids. Germline-derived CDR1 and CDR2 are MNHEY and SMNVEV (reference sequence). The V and J ends lost 6 bases and 0 bases respectively, with 8 bases between them. The CDR3 spells CASSLDMNTEAFF. The CDR3 region has the DNA TGTGCCAGCAGCCTCGACATGAACACTGAAGCTTTCTTT.

This sequence joins TRBV30 and TRBJ2-7; the D gene is possibly TRBD1 (6 bases). Trimming pared 5 bases from V and 6 bases from J, leaving 8 bases between. In germline, CDR1 is GTSNPN, CDR2 SVGIG (reference sequence). This CDR3 contains 10 residues. CDR3: CAWWGLEQYF. DNA for the CDR3: TGTGCCTGGTGGGGGCTCGAGCAGTACTTC.

V gene TRBV5-1 combines with J gene TRBJ1-4; D call uncertain. CDR1 is SGHRS, CDR2 YFSETQ, per germline. The CDR3 extends over 15 amino acids. V lost 4 bases to trimming and J lost 7 bases, with 17 bases between them. The CDR3 here is CASSGGPGPGEKLFF. Here the CDR3 DNA reads TGCGCCAGCAGCGGCGGTCCGGGTCCGGGTGAAAAACTGTTTTTT.

This rearrangement joins TRBV27 to TRBJ2-1, with 11 nucleotides matching TRBD2. V lost 3 bases to trimming and J lost 0 bases; unmatched junction nucleotides: 4. CDR3 length: 17 amino acids. Germline V CDR1 and CDR2: MNHEY, SMNVEV (reference sequence). In DNA, the CDR3 is TGTGCCAGCAGTTTTCTGGGACTAGCGGCCTCCTACAATGAGCAGTTCTTC. It codes for CASSFLGLAASYNEQFF.

The chain is built from TRBV10-2 and TRBJ2-1, with D unresolved. V lost 6 bases and J lost 4, with 4 bases in between. The germline CDR1 and CDR2 sequences are WSHSY and SAAADI. CDR3 length: 11 residues. This CDR3 reads CASRLYNEQFF. The CDR3 nucleotides are TGCGCCAGCAGACTGTACAATGAGCAGTTCTTC.

The genes are TRBV2 and TRBJ1-4, with D possibly TRBD1 on 6 matching bases. The CDR3 is made up of 14 amino acids. Germline lookup yields CDR1 SNHLY and CDR2 FYNNEI. V was shortened by 6 bases and J by 1 base, with 9 bases between the two germline ends. DNA of the CDR3: TGTGCCAGCAGACAGGGTGGAACTAATGAAAAACTGTTTTTT. Translated, it gives CASRQGGTNEKLFF.

The V call is TRBV7-9, the J call TRBJ2-5, with 9 bases aligning to TRBD1. CDR1 and CDR2 from the germline V gene are SEHNR and FQNEAQ (reference sequence). The CDR3 contains 14 residues. The trim removed 5 bases at V and 8 bases at J, leaving 9 bases unmatched. In DNA form, the CDR3 reads TGTGCCAGCAGCGAGCCCGGACAGGGGAACACCCAGTACTTC. Protein: CASSEPGQGNTQYF.

V is TRBV9 and J is TRBJ2-7; 9 bases align to TRBD2. Losses at the gene ends were 3 bases for V and 5 bases for J; bases not matched to a gene: 9. The CDR3 sequence is 15 residues long. Germline V CDR1 and CDR2: SGDLS, YYNGEE. CDR3 in DNA: TGTGCCAGCAGCGAGGGGCTAGCGGGACCCCACGAGCAGTACTTC. Residues: CASSEGLAGPHEQYF.

V gene TRBV27 combines with J gene TRBJ2-1; TRBD2 might be the D (5 bases). The V and J ends lost 4 bases and 3 bases respectively, with 16 bases between them. Germline-derived CDR1 and CDR2 are MNHEY and SMNVEV (reference sequence). This CDR3 has 16 amino acids. Written as DNA, the CDR3 is TGTGCCAGCAGTTCAGCCCCCGGACTCCTCTACAATGAGCAGTTCTTC. Amino acids: CASSSAPGLLYNEQFF.

The chain employs TRBV6-6 and TRBJ1-5; D not resolved. V was clipped by 5 bases and J by 2 bases, with 16 bases between them. The CDR3 consists of 16 residues. Germline values: CDR1 MNHNY, CDR2 SVGAGI (reference sequence). The CDR3 is CASSPFSSGGNQPQHF. The CDR3 DNA reads TGTGCCAGCAGTCCTTTTTCCTCTGGGGGCAATCAGCCCCAGCATTTT.

This chain joins TRBV28 and TRBJ1-1, with no clear D. CDR1 is MDHEN, CDR2 SYDVKM, per germline. V gave up 7 bases and J gave up 0 bases, with 12 bases separating them. The CDR3 runs to 14 residues. CDR3 region: CASKRQLMNTEAFF. In DNA, the CDR3 is TGTGCCAGCAAGAGGCAGCTAATGAACACTGAAGCTTTCTTT.

This sequence joins TRBV20-1 and TRBJ1-3, with D maybe TRBD1 (5 bases). Germline V CDR1 and CDR2: DFQATT, SNEGSKA (reference sequence). CDR3 size: 14 residues. V lost 3 bases, J lost 2 bases, and 11 bases lay in between. The CDR3 DNA follows: TGCAGTGCTAGTCTAGTGGGGGCTGGAAACACCATATATTTT. Its translation: CSASLVGAGNTIYF.

This sequence joins TRBV7-8 and TRBJ2-2, with TRBD1 matching 8 bases. The CDR3 is 14 residues long. With V trimmed by 2 bases and J by 4 bases, 0 bases remained unmatched. Germline V lookup: CDR1 SGHVS, CDR2 FQNEAQ. CDR3 amino acids: CASSLTGGTGELFF. As DNA, the CDR3 is TGTGCCAGCAGCTTAACAGGGGGCACCGGGGAGCTGTTTTTT.

CDR3 sequence reads: CASSLASGISSYEQYF. CDR3 in DNA: TGTGCCAGCAGCTTAGCTAGCGGGATCAGCTCCTACGAGCAGTACTTC. This chain links TRBV7-2 with TRBJ2-7; 8 bases align to TRBD2. The V gene end was trimmed by 0 bases and the J gene end by 0 bases; junction bases not matched to a gene: 4. Germline lookup yields CDR1 SGHTA and CDR2 FQGNSA. This CDR3 is built from 16 residues.

The J gene is TRBJ1-2, the V gene TRBV9; 10 nucleotides align to TRBD1. Germline V lookup: CDR1 SGDLS, CDR2 YYNGEE. The CDR3 sequence is 16 residues long. V lost 2 bases to trimming and J lost 4 bases; unmatched junction nucleotides: 8. This CDR3 reads CASSVRDRGLSYGYTF. CDR3 nucleotides: TGTGCCAGCAGCGTGAGAGACAGGGGGCTTTCCTATGGCTACACCTTC.

This clone is a singleton in its sample. This rearrangement joins TRBV27 to TRBJ2-3, with a weak D call TRBD2 (5 bases). The V gene lost 5 bases and the J gene lost 0 bases, with 12 bases spanning the gap. This CDR3 has 15 amino acids. Per the germline V gene, CDR1 is MNHEY and CDR2 is SMNVEV (reference sequence). CDR3 DNA sequence: TGTGCCAGCAGTACACTAGGCTCTAGCACAGATACGCAGTATTTT. It encodes CASSTLGSSTDTQYF.

This chain joins TRBV6-5 and TRBJ1-2; no clear D gene. Trimming cost V 6 bases and J 3 bases, with 11 bases left between them. The CDR3 loop spans 13 amino acids. Germline-derived CDR1 and CDR2 are MNHEY and SVGAGI. The CDR3 loop reads CASSFSGDYGYTF. DNA for the CDR3: TGTGCCAGCAGCTTTAGCGGGGACTATGGCTACACCTTC.

The CDR3 DNA reads as TGTGCCAGCATGGACAGGACCTACGAGCAGTACTTC. As protein: CASMDRTYEQYF. The V gene is TRBV2, the J gene TRBJ2-7, with TRBD1 matching over 7 bases. This CDR3 is built from 12 residues. Germline trimming cut 7 bases from V and 2 bases from J; bases unmatched to any gene: 2. Germline values: CDR1 SNHLY, CDR2 FYNNEI.

V gene TRBV3-1 (or the pseudogene TRBV3-2) combines with J gene TRBJ2-3; D might be TRBD2 (6 bases). The CDR3 is 16 residues long. Germline V lookup: CDR1 LGHDT, CDR2 YNNKEL (reference sequence). Trimming shortened V by 5 bases and J by 2 bases, and 17 bases separated the two germline ends. In nucleotides, the CDR3 is TGTGCCAGCAGCTGGGGGTATAGCGGCAACACAGATACGCAGTATTTT. Protein: CASSWGYSGNTDTQYF.

The chain recombines TRBV27 with TRBJ2-3; 11 nucleotides match TRBD2. CDR3 size: 20 residues. From germline, CDR1 is MNHEY and CDR2 SMNVEV (reference sequence). Losses at the gene ends were 5 bases for V and 9 bases for J; bases not matched to a gene: 25. CDR3 coding DNA: TGTGCCAGCAGTCTTTCTAGCGGGGGGCGATCCGCCGCTACTTGGGGGACGCAGTATTTT. Its protein is CASSLSSGGRSAATWGTQYF.

V gene TRBV5-1 combines with J gene TRBJ2-7; D remains unclear. V gave up 0 bases and J gave up 2 bases, with 9 bases separating them. This CDR3 spans 14 amino acids. Germline V CDR1 and CDR2: SGHRS, YFSETQ. For the CDR3, the DNA is TGCGCCAGCAGCTTGGCTGTCAGTACCTACGAGCAGTACTTC. It yields the protein CASSLAVSTYEQYF.

This clone was counted a single time. Written as DNA, the CDR3 is TGTGCCAGTAGAGAGACGGACCAAGAGACCCAGTACTTC. It encodes CASRETDQETQYF. This chain links TRBV19 with TRBJ2-5, with D unresolved. The CDR3 is made up of 13 amino acids. Germline V gene data show CDR1 as LNHDA and CDR2 as SQIVND (reference sequence). Trimming removed 6 bases at V and 0 bases at J, with 8 bases between. The variable domain in full, with the rest retrieved from reference TRBV19 and TRBJ2-5, is DGGITQSPKYLFRKEGQNVTLSCEQNLNHDAMYWYRQDPGQGLRLIYYSQIVNDFQKGDIAEGYSVSREKKESFPLTVTSAQKNPTAFYLCASRETDQETQYFGPGTRLLVL.

This chain connects TRBV12-5 to TRBJ2-1; TRBD2 matches 12 bases. The J segment lost 5 bases and the V segment lost 1 base, leaving 3 bases of the junction unmatched. Germline values: CDR1 LGHNT, CDR2 FRNRAP. CDR3 length: 16 amino acids. CDR3 coding DNA: TGTGCTAGTGGTTTGGGGACTAGCGGGAAAAACAATGAGCAGTTCTTC. This translates into CASGLGTSGKNNEQFF.

The chain employs TRBV6-4 and TRBJ1-2; D is possibly TRBD1 (6 bases). This CDR3 is built from 14 residues. Germline V lookup: CDR1 MRHNA, CDR2 SNTAGT. Trimming stripped 6 bases from V and 2 bases from J, with 13 bases between. The CDR3 DNA reads TGTGCCAGCAGACCGGGACACATCAACTATGGCTACACCTTC. This gives the protein CASRPGHINYGYTF.

The V call is TRBV6-5, the J call TRBJ2-7; D may be TRBD1 or TRBD2 (5 bases each). CDR1 MNHEY and CDR2 SVGAGI come from the germline V gene. There are 15 residues in the CDR3. Trimming shortened V by 5 bases and J by 3 bases, and 17 bases separated the two germline ends. CDR3 loop: CASSPPGTYLYEQYF. In nucleotides, the CDR3 is TGTGCCAGCAGTCCACCGGGGACGTACCTCTACGAGCAGTACTTC.